This record covers a single TCR beta chain. Its antigen is currently unknown. This entry belongs to a study of cytomegalovirus exposure and HLA in healthy donors. Study results and caveats: The authors listed 150 to 200 TCR beta chains as cytomegalovirus-associated. Under in vitro conditions, a few CMV-associated chains were confirmed as specific for CMV antigens. Rarity characterized most TCR sequences, yet some public TCRs appeared in many donors.

This table comes from immunoSEQ multiplex PCR, and its TCRdb copy is limited to in-frame clones, with some not included. The sample lists tens of thousands of clones; about four fifths were seen once. V lost 5 bases and J lost 4; bases outside the gene matches: 7. Germline CDR1 is SGHAT and CDR2 is FQNNGV. The CDR3 consists of 14 residues. The sequencing sample was made of PBMCs. V gene TRBV11-2 combines with J gene TRBJ1-2, with TRBD1 matching 7 bases. The source is a woman aged 18-30 years in good health and CMV-seropositive. The CDR3 loop is CASSPGRDSYGYTF. CDR3 coding DNA: TGTGCCAGCAGCCCCGGGCGGGACAGCTATGGCTACACCTTC.